These 31 T cell receptor beta chains came from one sample sequenced in a study of cytomegalovirus exposure and HLA in healthy donors. 60 Vbeta and 13 Jbeta primers were used in PCR. Assay used: immunoSEQ multiplex PCR; TCRdb lists only in-frame clones, some missing. The table includes approximately 180,000 clones, 75% to 90% detected once. The sequenced sample was PBMCs. Receptors were obtained from a man under 40 in good health and CMV-seropositive.

The chain joins TRBV4-2 to TRBJ2-2; 8 nucleotides match TRBD2. Trimming at V came to 0 bases and at J to 6 bases, leaving 6 bases not matched to a gene. The CDR3 contains 16 residues. Looked up from germline, CDR1 is LGHNA and CDR2 is YNFKEQ. CDR3 residues: CASSQDGRLASGELFF. CDR3 nucleotides: TGTGCCAGCAGCCAAGATGGGAGACTAGCGTCCGGGGAGCTGTTTTTT.

The gene calls are TRBV9 and TRBJ2-3; 7 nucleotides match TRBD1. This CDR3 is built from 14 residues. Germline loops: CDR1 SGDLS, CDR2 YYNGEE. The trim removed 0 bases at V and 11 bases at J, leaving 9 bases unmatched. CDR3 in amino acids: CASSVGTGHGEQYF. Written as DNA, the CDR3 is TGTGCCAGCAGCGTAGGGACAGGCCACGGCGAGCAGTATTTT.

The chain joins TRBV7-2 to TRBJ2-3; 12 bases map to TRBD2. J gave up 4 bases and V 6 bases, and 5 bases lay outside the gene matches. Germline loops: CDR1 SGHTA, CDR2 FQGNSA. The CDR3 sequence is 15 residues long. CDR3 in amino acids: CASSSLAGGPDTQYF. CDR3 nucleotides: TGTGCCAGCAGTTCCCTAGCGGGGGGGCCAGATACGCAGTATTTT.

This chain uses TRBV27 with TRBJ2-7; tentatively, D is TRBD1 (6 bases). The germline V and J ends were trimmed by 5 bases and 1 base, with 9 bases remaining between them. Germline V gene sequence: CDR1 MNHEY, CDR2 SMNVEV (reference sequence). The CDR3 consists of 13 residues. The CDR3 sequence: CASSMTGSYEQYF. CDR3 nucleotide sequence: TGTGCCAGCAGTATGACAGGATCCTACGAGCAGTACTTC.

The chain combines TRBV5-8 with TRBJ2-1; tentative D call: TRBD2 (6 bases). V lost 3 bases and J 3 bases, leaving 10 bases between the germline ends. This CDR3 comprises 14 residues. CDR1 is SGHTS, CDR2 YDEGEE, per germline. CDR3 in amino acids: CASSSGTFYNEQFF. The CDR3 DNA is TGTGCCAGCAGCTCCGGGACTTTCTACAATGAGCAGTTCTTC. The full variable domain, its missing parts supplied by reference TRBV5-8 and TRBJ2-1, is EAGVTQSPTHLIKTRGQQATLRCSPISGHTSVYWYQQALGLGLQFLLWYDEGEERNRGNFPPRFSGRQFPNYSSELNVNALELEDSALYLCASSSGTFYNEQFFGPGTRLTVL.

The rearrangement joins TRBV5-6 to TRBJ2-7, with D possibly being TRBD2 (5 bases). Germline assignment: CDR1 SGHDT and CDR2 YYEEEE. This CDR3 has 14 residues. V dropped 2 bases and J dropped 3 bases, with 12 bases sitting between them. The CDR3 sequence is CASSFGKISYEQYF. CDR3 bases: TGTGCCAGCAGCTTCGGGAAGATTAGCTACGAGCAGTACTTC.

CDR3 amino acids: CASSLAFYEQYF. CDR3 sequence (DNA): TGTGCCAGCAGCTTAGCCTTCTACGAGCAGTACTTC. The rearrangement joins TRBV7-9 to TRBJ2-7; D not certain. Looked up from germline, CDR1 is SEHNR and CDR2 is FQNEAQ (reference sequence). The V and J ends lost 0 bases and 3 bases respectively, with 3 bases between them. This CDR3 has 12 amino acids.

Turning to this clone: One end of the junction fails to match germline, which may point to a read error. The CDR3 loop is CSSSLRGYEQFF. For the CDR3, the DNA is TGTTCCAGCAGCTTAAGAGGATATGAGCAGTTCTTC. The chain combines TRBV7-9 with TRBJ2-1; D ambiguous. This CDR3 is built from 12 residues. Germline loops: CDR1 SEHNR, CDR2 FQNEAQ (reference sequence).

The rearrangement uses TRBV6-5 and TRBJ2-4; TRBD1 might be the D (6 bases). V was shortened by 10 bases and J by 6 bases, with 16 bases between the two germline ends. The length of the CDR3 is 13 residues. From germline, CDR1 is MNHEY and CDR2 SVGAGI. The CDR3 sequence is CATSRDTRNIQYF. The CDR3 DNA follows: TGTGCCACGTCGAGGGACACTCGAAACATTCAGTACTTC.

This chain uses TRBV7-9 with TRBJ2-1, with D perhaps matching TRBD2 (7 bases). This CDR3 comprises 16 residues. CDR1 is SEHNR, CDR2 FQNEAQ, per germline (reference sequence). V was shortened by 5 bases and J by 5 bases, with 19 bases between the two germline ends. The CDR3 protein is CASSHLERGGDNEQFF. The CDR3 nucleotides are TGTGCCAGCAGCCACCTCGAAAGGGGGGGCGACAATGAGCAGTTCTTC.

The chain employs TRBV6-5 and TRBJ1-4, with TRBD1 matching 7 bases. This CDR3 contains 14 residues. The ends lost 2 bases at V and 8 bases at J; junction bases unmatched: 5. Germline CDR1 and CDR2: MNHEY and SVGAGI. The CDR3 nucleotides read TGTGCCAGCAGTTACAGGGGGCGGAACGAAAAACTGTTTTTT. Its translation is CASSYRGRNEKLFF.

This clone was detected a few times. This rearrangement joins TRBV28 to TRBJ1-4; 9 positions agree with TRBD1. CDR1 and CDR2 (germline): MDHEN, SYDVKM. Unmatched junction bases numbered 0, after V lost 8 bases and J lost 5 bases. This CDR3 is 12 amino acids long. In DNA, the CDR3 is TGTGCCAGCGGGACAGGGAATGAAAAACTGTTTTTT. Protein sequence: CASGTGNEKLFF. Together with reference TRBV28 and TRBJ1-4, the CDR3 gives the full variable domain: DVKVTQSSRYLVKRTGEKVFLECVQDMDHENMFWYRQDPGLGLRLIYFSYDVKMKEKGDIPEGYSVSREKKERFSLILESASTNQTSMYLCASGTGNEKLFFGSGTQLSVL.

The chain has TRBV27 and TRBJ2-1; tentative D call: TRBD1 (5 bases). This CDR3 is 13 amino acids long. The V gene lost 4 bases and the J gene lost 4 bases, with 8 bases spanning the gap. The germline gives CDR1 MNHEY, CDR2 SMNVEV (reference sequence). CDR3 in amino acids: CASSSGLYNEQFF. In nucleotides, the CDR3 is TGTGCCAGCAGTTCAGGGCTGTACAATGAGCAGTTCTTC.

This sequence joins TRBV19 and TRBJ1-2, with D hard to call. The CDR3 extends over 13 amino acids. The germline gives CDR1 LNHDA, CDR2 SQIVND (reference sequence). V was clipped by 0 bases and J by 10 bases, with 12 bases between them. As DNA, the CDR3 is TGTGCCAGTAGTATAGATCATGGAGTGTCCTACACCTTC. It yields the protein CASSIDHGVSYTF. The full variable domain, with the rest looked up from reference TRBV19 and TRBJ1-2, is DGGITQSPKYLFRKEGQNVTLSCEQNLNHDAMYWYRQDPGQGLRLIYYSQIVNDFQKGDIAEGYSVSREKKESFPLTVTSAQKNPTAFYLCASSIDHGVSYTFGSGTRLTVV.

The rearrangement links TRBV19 to TRBJ2-5; D is perhaps TRBD1 (6 bases). The CDR3 length is 14 residues. V was trimmed by 8 bases and J by 2 bases, leaving 15 bases between them. Germline values: CDR1 LNHDA, CDR2 SQIVND (reference sequence). This CDR3 reads CASRTDYLQETQYF. The CDR3 DNA is TGTGCCAGTCGGACAGATTACCTACAAGAGACCCAGTACTTC.

The chain uses TRBV13 and TRBJ2-1; D is possibly TRBD2 (7 bases). This CDR3 is built from 19 residues. Germline CDR1 is PRHDT and CDR2 is FYEKMQ (reference sequence). Trimming left V 6 bases short and J 0 bases short, with 24 bases between. This chain's CDR3 is CASSRPGAGAVISYNEQFF. In DNA, the CDR3 is TGTGCCAGCAGTCGCCCGGGGGCGGGGGCCGTGATCTCCTACAATGAGCAGTTCTTC.

The rearrangement uses TRBV19 and TRBJ2-3; 12 nucleotides line up with TRBD2. In germline, CDR1 is LNHDA, CDR2 SQIVND (reference sequence). This CDR3 region has 15 residues. Germline trimming cut 7 bases from V and 6 bases from J; bases unmatched to any gene: 8. CDR3 DNA sequence: TGTGCCAGTACCCCTCTAGCGGGGGGGCGCGATACGCAGTATTTT. It encodes CASTPLAGGRDTQYF.

The genes are TRBV5-6 and TRBJ2-2, with D maybe TRBD1 (5 bases). Germline V gene data show CDR1 as SGHDT and CDR2 as YYEEEE. V was pared by 4 bases and J by 1 base, with 11 bases between. The CDR3 totals 15 residues. Here the CDR3 reads CASSRDSENTGELFF. The CDR3 bases are TGTGCCAGCAGCCGAGACAGCGAGAACACCGGGGAGCTGTTTTTT.

The gene calls are TRBV19 and TRBJ2-1, with 12 bases fitting TRBD2. Germline CDR1 and CDR2: LNHDA and SQIVND (reference sequence). This CDR3 region has 15 residues. Trimming took 7 bases from V and 7 from J; bases not matched to a gene: 8. CDR3 sequence (DNA): TGTGCCAGTACTGTACTAGCGGGAGGAAATAATGAGCAGTTCTTC. This sequence encodes CASTVLAGGNNEQFF. Supplemented by reference TRBV19 and TRBJ2-1, the full variable domain reads DGGITQSPKYLFRKEGQNVTLSCEQNLNHDAMYWYRQDPGQGLRLIYYSQIVNDFQKGDIAEGYSVSREKKESFPLTVTSAQKNPTAFYLCASTVLAGGNNEQFFGPGTRLTVL.

CDR3 region: CASRSQGDLYGYTF. In DNA form, the CDR3 reads TGTGCCAGCAGATCGCAGGGCGATCTGTATGGCTACACCTTC. The rearrangement uses TRBV2 and TRBJ1-2; weak D call: TRBD1 (5 bases). V dropped 6 bases and J dropped 5 bases, with 16 bases sitting between them. Per the germline V gene, CDR1 is SNHLY and CDR2 is FYNNEI. CDR3 length: 14 residues. The full variable domain, rest sourced from reference TRBV2 and TRBJ1-2, is EPEVTQTPSHQVTQMGQEVILRCVPISNHLYFYWYRQILGQKVEFLVSFYNNEISEKSEIFDDQFSVERPDGSNFTLKIRSTKLEDSAMYFCASRSQGDLYGYTFGSGTRLTVV.

This clone was picked up one time. The chain's CDR3 is CASSHSRDRSQETQYF. The CDR3, as DNA: TGCGCCAGCAGCCATTCCCGGGACAGGTCACAAGAGACCCAGTACTTC. The chain combines TRBV4-1 with TRBJ2-5, with 8 bases identical to TRBD1. J lost 2 bases, V lost 3 bases, and 8 bases had no gene match. Germline V lookup: CDR1 MGHRA, CDR2 YSYEKL. This CDR3 has 16 amino acids.

The chain couples TRBV11-2 to TRBJ1-2; D is unresolved. The CDR3 spans 12 residues. Trimming left V 0 bases short and J 7 bases short, with 6 bases between. CDR1 is SGHAT and CDR2 is FQNNGV in the germline V gene. The CDR3 loop reads CASSLDRGGYTF. In DNA form, the CDR3 reads TGTGCCAGCAGCTTAGATCGGGGTGGCTACACCTTC.

The rearrangement links TRBV7-9 to TRBJ2-3, with TRBD2 identical over 15 bases. Germline trimming cut 5 bases from V and 1 base from J; bases unmatched to any gene: 10. Per germline, CDR1 SEHNR and CDR2 FQNEAQ (reference sequence). The CDR3 sequence is 19 residues long. CDR3 loop: CASSPPGLAGGRGTDTQYF. The CDR3 bases are TGTGCCAGCAGCCCGCCCGGACTAGCGGGAGGGCGGGGCACAGATACGCAGTATTTT.

The CDR3 here is CASSENGVRDYGYTF. The CDR3 DNA follows: TGTGCCAGCAGTGAAAACGGGGTAAGGGACTATGGCTACACCTTC. The gene calls are TRBV6-1 and TRBJ1-2; D uncertain. The CDR3 has 15 amino acids. Trimming cost V 2 bases and J 3 bases, with 13 bases left between them. From germline, CDR1 is MNHNS and CDR2 SASEGT.

This chain connects TRBV7-9 to TRBJ2-2; 12 nucleotides agree with TRBD1. The CDR3 has 17 residues. Germline CDR1 and CDR2: SEHNR and FQNEAQ (reference sequence). Unmatched junction bases numbered 11, after V lost 5 bases and J lost 7 bases. The CDR3 bases are TGTGCCAGCAGCCCAGGGACAGGGGGCGTCAGTGTCGGGGAGCTGTTTTTT. Protein sequence: CASSPGTGGVSVGELFF.

The chain combines TRBV19 with TRBJ2-5; tentative D call: TRBD1 (6 bases). The CDR3 covers 14 residues. From germline, CDR1 is LNHDA and CDR2 SQIVND (reference sequence). Trimming took 5 bases from V and 3 from J, leaving 13 bases between them. The CDR3 coding sequence is TGTGCCAGTAGTCCCCGGGACACTGAAGAGACCCAGTACTTC. It is translated as CASSPRDTEETQYF.

The chain recombines TRBV9 with TRBJ1-1; the D is unclear. V gave up 3 bases and J gave up 1 base, with 10 bases separating them. Germline CDR1 SGDLS, CDR2 YYNGEE. CDR3 length: 14 residues. The CDR3 DNA sequence: TGTGCCAGCAGCGCAGAGGGCAGGAACACTGAAGCTTTCTTT. Its protein is CASSAEGRNTEAFF.

The chain joins TRBV6-5 to TRBJ2-1; TRBD1 matches at 10 bases. This CDR3 comprises 14 residues. J lost 9 bases, V lost 5 bases, and 7 bases had no gene match. In germline, CDR1 is MNHEY, CDR2 SVGAGI. The CDR3 coding sequence is TGTGCCAGCAGTCACCGGGACAGGGGTGTTGAGCAGTTCTTC. This gives the protein CASSHRDRGVEQFF.

The rearrangement uses TRBV5-5 and TRBJ2-1, with D possibly being TRBD2 (5 bases). Trimming cost V 1 base and J 14 bases, with 16 bases left between them. The CDR3 runs 13 residues. Germline V gene sequence: CDR1 SGHKS, CDR2 YYEKEE (reference sequence). The CDR3 spells CASSLHPQVEEFF. The CDR3 DNA follows: TGTGCCAGCAGCTTGCACCCCCAGGTGGAGGAGTTCTTC.

As for this clone: Other nucleotide sequences from this sample produce the same CDR3. The chain employs TRBV9 and TRBJ2-3; possible D gene TRBD2, 5 bases. The CDR3 sequence is 15 residues long. V was pared by 4 bases and J by 0 bases, with 12 bases between. Germline V CDR1 and CDR2: SGDLS, YYNGEE. The CDR3 DNA sequence: TGTGCCAGCAGCTCGCGGGCGACTAGCACAGATACGCAGTATTTT. The encoded protein is CASSSRATSTDTQYF.

The chain has TRBV7-2 and TRBJ1-1; 7 bases line up with TRBD1. The V gene end was trimmed by 5 bases and the J gene end by 5 bases; junction bases not matched to a gene: 11. This CDR3 is 15 amino acids long. In germline, CDR1 is SGHTA, CDR2 FQGNSA. The DNA of the CDR3 is TGTGCCAGCAGCATCCAGACAGGGCAGGGTACTGAAGCTTTCTTT. Translated, it gives CASSIQTGQGTEAFF. Looking up the rest from reference TRBV7-2 and TRBJ1-1 gives the full variable domain: GAGVSQSPSNKVTEKGKDVELRCDPISGHTALYWYRQSLGQGLEFLIYFQGNSAPDKSGLPSDRFSAERTGGSVSTLTIQRTQQEDSAVYLCASSIQTGQGTEAFFGQGTRLTVV.